This entry lists 2 T cell receptor beta chains sequenced from one sample in a study of regulatory T cells in long-lasting Graves disease. Regarding time point: newly diagnosed GD, antithyroid drugs for less than 3 months. Extracted RNA from PBMCs served as the source of the TCR library. Construction of TCR beta libraries relied on iRepertoire HTBI primers and on Arm-PCR targeting CDR3 regions. TCRdb called the multiplex PCR reads again in MiXCR, with one record for every CDR3 protein. The sample carries a few hundred thousand distinct CDR3 sequences, around 19% recorded once. Sample: peripheral blood mononuclear cells (PBMCs), taken at new diagnosis, from a patient treated with antithyroid drugs. The receptors were sampled from a female donor with Graves disease.

This clonotype showed up many times. The rearrangement links TRBV29-1 to TRBJ2-3; 9 positions match TRBD2. Per germline, CDR1 SQVTM and CDR2 ANQGSEA. The CDR3 covers 14 residues. J lost 2 bases, V lost 8 bases, and 8 bases had no gene match. CDR3 protein: CSTSSGGDTDTQYF. CDR3 sequence (DNA): TGCAGCACCAGTAGCGGGGGTGACACAGATACGCAGTATTTT.

This clonotype was observed many times. V usage is TRBV3-1 and J usage is TRBJ1-3, with 8 nucleotides matching TRBD1. Looked up from germline, CDR1 is LGHDT and CDR2 is YNNKEL (reference sequence). CDR3 length: 16 amino acids. The V gene end was trimmed by 2 bases and the J gene end by 4 bases; junction bases not matched to a gene: 7. CDR3 DNA sequence: TGTGCCAGCAGCCAACCTCGCAGGGGGCTGGGAAACACCATATATTTT. Residues: CASSQPRRGLGNTIYF.